This TCR beta chain was recorded in a study of post-analysis software for immune sequencing data. The wider study: There were relapsing-remitting, secondary progressive and progressive-relapsing multiple sclerosis among the disease courses included. Study-wide findings and caveats: TRBV segments more frequent in patients than in controls numbered about five and included TRBV5-6, TRBV5-1 and TRBV20-1.

This clonotype was recorded a few times. Its cognate antigen is unknown. The V and J ends lost 1 base and 0 bases respectively, with 10 bases between them. The CDR3 spans 15 residues. CDR1 SGHTA and CDR2 FQGNSA come from the germline V gene. Sequencing libraries made from TCR beta cDNA carried unique molecular identifiers. One entry per CDR3 protein, called by TCRdb with MiXCR from the PCR reads. The sample shows 700,000 to 800,000 distinct CDR3 sequences, less than 35% of them seen only once. The TCR was taken from a girl aged 10 to 17 with multiple sclerosis. The chain combines TRBV7-2 with TRBJ2-7; tentative D call: TRBD1 (5 bases). The sample comprised blood. The CDR3 DNA reads TGTGCCAGCAGCTTAGTCCGACAGAGCTCCTACGAGCAGTACTTC. Amino acids: CASSLVRQSSYEQYF.